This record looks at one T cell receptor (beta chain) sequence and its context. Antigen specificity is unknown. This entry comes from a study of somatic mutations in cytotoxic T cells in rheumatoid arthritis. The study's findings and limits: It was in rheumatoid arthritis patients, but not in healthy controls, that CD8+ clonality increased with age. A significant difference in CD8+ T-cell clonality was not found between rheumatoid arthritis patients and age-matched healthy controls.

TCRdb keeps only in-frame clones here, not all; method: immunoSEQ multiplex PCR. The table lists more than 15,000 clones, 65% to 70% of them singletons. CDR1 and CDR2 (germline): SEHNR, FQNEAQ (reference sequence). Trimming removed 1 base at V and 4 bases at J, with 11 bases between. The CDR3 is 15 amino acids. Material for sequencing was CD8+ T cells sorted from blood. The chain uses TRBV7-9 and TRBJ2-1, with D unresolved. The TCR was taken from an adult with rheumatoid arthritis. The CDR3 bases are TGTGCCAGCAGCTTAGATATAGGGTCTTACAATGAGCAGTTCTTC. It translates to CASSLDIGSYNEQFF.